The sample holds many counts of the clone carrying this T cell receptor beta chain. Libraries of TCR beta came from iRepertoire HTBI primers plus Arm-PCR of CDR3 regions. Per the study methods: Looking across samples, the authors found 55 to 80 TRBV and fewer than 15 TRBJ segments. In TCRdb, the multiplex PCR reads were re-called with MiXCR into one record per CDR3 protein. It is TCRdb's table, rather than the study itself, that gives the V and J calls and clone size. Counted here are 680,000 or so distinct CDR3 sequences, around 17% occurring once; the ten biggest clones make up 15% to 20%. This sample stems from a study of regulatory T cells in long-lasting Graves disease. Time point indicated: newly diagnosed GD, antithyroid drugs for less than 3 months. The TCR library was prepared using RNA isolated from PBMCs. V shed 6 bases and J 0 bases; nucleotides not matched to a gene: 8. From germline, CDR1 is MNHEY and CDR2 SMNVEV (reference sequence). The CDR3 is made up of 16 amino acids.

Separately, the same data were catalogued under a study of T cells in Graves' hyperthyroidism and ophthalmopathy.

This sequence joins TRBV27 and TRBJ2-1; 7 positions agree with TRBD1. This sample comprised peripheral blood mononuclear cells (PBMCs), obtained at new diagnosis, from a patient treated with antithyroid drugs. This receptor was taken from a woman in her twenties or thirties with Graves disease. Written as DNA, the CDR3 is TGTGCCAGCAGCCCGACAGGGAGAGGCTCCTACAATGAGCAGTTCTTC. Protein: CASSPTGRGSYNEQFF.